These T cell receptor beta chains were read from a single sample in a study of cytomegalovirus exposure and HLA in healthy donors. Produced via immunoSEQ multiplex PCR; TCRdb's table is partial and in-frame only. This repertoire shows roughly 150,000 clones, over 60% found once; its top ten account for over 2.5%. Input material: PBMCs. Receptor source: a woman aged 25-40 years in good health and CMV-seropositive. The CDR3 runs from the conserved cysteine through the conserved F or W. The order of the fields is V gene, J gene, clone size, D gene, CDR3 protein, CDR3 DNA. D genes are given only for firm matches. The listing skips clone size in some rows; elsewhere it reads once, few, many or a size class.

>TRBV27|TRBJ1-2|few|NA
CASSLDTRYGYTF
TGTGCCAGCAGTTTAGACACGCGATATGGCTACACCTTC
>TRBV7-7|TRBJ1-6|NA|NA
CASSPPDSSYNSPLHF
TGTGCTAGCAGCCCCCCCGACAGCTCCTATAATTCACCCCTCCACTTT
>TRBV20-1|TRBJ2-1|NA|NA
CSASSNEQFF
TGCAGTGCCTCTTCCAATGAGCAGTTCTTC
>TRBV29-1|TRBJ1-3|NA|NA
CSVEAGSGNTIYF
TGCAGCGTTGAGGCAGGCTCTGGAAACACCATATATTTT
>TRBV11-2|TRBJ2-2|NA|TRBD1
CAGGQGAETGELFF
TGTGCCGGAGGACAGGGGGCGGAGACCGGGGAGCTGTTTTTT
>TRBV19|TRBJ1-1|NA|NA
CASSIFTGVNTEAFF
TGTGCCAGTAGTATATTTACGGGGGTGAACACTGAAGCTTTCTTT
>TRBV6-1|TRBJ1-2|few|TRBD1
CASTRQGANGYTF
TGTGCCAGCACCAGACAGGGGGCGAATGGCTACACCTTC
>TRBV27|TRBJ1-1|NA|NA
CASSLGVRNTEAFF
TGTGCCAGCAGTCTAGGGGTCAGGAACACTGAAGCTTTCTTT
>TRBV7-6|TRBJ2-7|NA|NA
CASSLGPGDEQYF
TGTGCCAGCAGCTTAGGTCCCGGGGACGAGCAGTACTTC
>TRBV2|TRBJ1-4|few|TRBD1
CATTGTGEKLFF
TGTGCCACTACCGGGACAGGGGAAAAACTGTTTTTT
>TRBV6-5|TRBJ2-7|NA|TRBD2
CASSYSASGTYEQYF
TGTGCCAGCAGTTACTCAGCTAGCGGGACCTACGAGCAGTACTTC
>TRBV6-5|TRBJ1-2|NA|TRBD1
CASSYPTGGSYGYTF
TGTGCCAGCAGTTACCCAACAGGGGGTTCCTATGGCTACACCTTC
>TRBV4-1|TRBJ2-5|NA|TRBD2
CASSQGGAGETQYF
TGCGCCAGCAGCCAGGGAGGGGCGGGGGAGACCCAGTACTTC
>TRBV4-2|TRBJ1-1|few|TRBD1
CASSQEDRANTEAFF
TGTGCCAGCAGCCAAGAAGACAGGGCGAACACTGAAGCTTTCTTT
>TRBV28|TRBJ2-7|few|TRBD1
CASRKALGQGVHEQYF
TGTGCCAGCAGAAAGGCCTTGGGACAGGGGGTCCACGAGCAGTACTTC
>TRBV7-8|TRBJ1-5|NA|NA
CASSSTREYNQPQHF
TGTGCCAGCAGCTCGACTCGGGAGTACAATCAGCCCCAGCATTTT
>TRBV10-2|TRBJ2-3|NA|TRBD2
CASRETSGSEATQYF
TGCGCCAGCAGAGAGACTAGCGGGAGCGAGGCTACGCAGTATTTT
>TRBV7-2|TRBJ2-3|NA|NA
CASSSPGSTDTQYF
TGTGCCAGCAGCTCGCCGGGTAGCACAGATACGCAGTATTTT
>TRBV5-1|TRBJ1-4|NA|TRBD1
CASSRTGVGEKLFF
TGCGCCAGCAGTAGGACAGGGGTAGGGGAAAAACTGTTTTTT
>TRBV7-2|TRBJ2-7|NA|TRBD1
CASSSPGQGLYEQYF
TGTGCCAGCAGCTCGCCGGGACAGGGTTTATACGAGCAGTACTTC
>TRBV5-6|TRBJ2-7|few|TRBD2
CASSRRVRAGDSYEQYF
TGTGCCAGCAGCAGGAGGGTGCGAGCGGGGGACTCCTACGAGCAGTACTTC
>TRBV11-2|TRBJ1-6|NA|TRBD1
CASSSLRTGVLSPLHF
TGTGCCAGCAGCTCACTCAGGACAGGGGTTCTATCACCCCTCCACTTT
>TRBV5-1|TRBJ2-7|NA|NA
CASSFQMSSYEQYF
TGCGCCAGCAGCTTCCAAATGAGCTCCTACGAGCAGTACTTC
>TRBV5-1|TRBJ2-4|NA|NA
CASSLGAGAPAKNIQYF
TGCGCCAGCAGCTTGGGGGCGGGGGCCCCAGCCAAAAACATTCAGTACTTC
>TRBV5-3|TRBJ2-1|few|TRBD1
CARSSPGQGANEQFF
TGTGCCAGAAGCTCTCCGGGACAGGGAGCTAATGAGCAGTTCTTC